The TCR beta chain under discussion was sequenced for a study of OX40 agonist ivuxolimab in advanced cancers. This clone has a single count. Sequencing used immunoSEQ multiplex PCR; TCRdb keeps in-frame clones, though not all of them. The sample lists about 28,000 clones, more than 75% occurring once. The CDR3 contains 14 residues. The germline CDR1 and CDR2 sequences are GTSNPN and SVGIG (reference sequence). Trimming removed 1 base from V and 4 bases from J; junction bases left unmatched: 6. The sequence derives from an adult with an advanced solid tumor such as melanoma, head and neck, liver or kidney cancer. The specimen was CD4+ or CD8+ T cells sorted from blood, collected in a trial of the OX40 agonist ivuxolimab. The rearrangement uses TRBV30 and TRBJ1-2; 7 bases agree with TRBD1. CDR3 residues: CAWSEGGPAYGYTF. The DNA for the CDR3 is TGTGCCTGGAGTGAAGGGGGCCCTGCCTATGGCTACACCTTC.